The sequence of this TCR beta chain was determined in a study of beta chain features in type 1 diabetes. Study-level information: Nearly 110,000,000 sorted cells were examined across all samples. Study conclusions and caveats: Unsettled here was the matter of whether HLA type influences TCRB rearrangement.

cDNA synthesis used the whole RNA isolate, giving expressed TCRB sequences. Using immunoSEQ multiplex PCR, the repertoire was profiled, and TCRdb retains in-frame clones only, with some absent. This sample carries over 350,000 clones, less than 15% of them seen once, and the ten largest clones take more than 0.015%. Deletions cut 1 base from V and 2 bases from J, with 7 bases between. Germline CDR1 and CDR2: SGDLS and YYNGEE. The CDR3 is 13 amino acids. Each sorted fraction was over 95% pure. Points on this clone: The antigen is unknown.

The chain carries TRBV9 and TRBJ2-7, with D hard to call. Sample: naive CD4+ T cells from blood. The sequence derives from a woman aged 18-29 years in good health. CDR3 region: CASSVNQAYEQYF. The CDR3 nucleotides are TGTGCCAGCAGCGTAAACCAGGCCTACGAGCAGTACTTC.